The T cell receptor (beta chain) described here comes from a study of blood T cell repertoires in COVID-19. Study context: Acute-phase and convalescent COVID-19 samples originated in the United States, Italy and Spain.

Original handling: Quantification of nucleated cells was approximated via reference gene primer amplification. The method was immunoSEQ multiplex PCR; TCRdb's version includes in-frame clones alone and lacks a portion of them. That table is the source of V, J and clone size, and D and trimming were worked out from the DNA. The sample lists fewer than 40,000 clones; about nine tenths were seen once. Trimming stripped 0 bases from V and 2 bases from J, with 16 bases between. From germline, CDR1 is ENHRY and CDR2 SYGVKD. The CDR3 consists of 18 residues. This sequence originates from a woman of 80 years or more with active or convalescent COVID-19. Sequencing was done on a sample of peripheral blood. The chain couples TRBV10-3 to TRBJ2-2; D might be TRBD2 (5 bases). As DNA, the CDR3 is TGTGCCATCAGTGAGTCGACGAGGGTTGACACCAACACCGGGGAGCTGTTTTTT. Translating it yields CAISESTRVDTNTGELFF.